This T cell receptor beta chain was recovered during a study of T-cell memory formation after mild COVID-19. Study details: Largely donor-specific TCR clusters were found. Study-wide findings and caveats: Pre-infection memory contained some responding clones, which suggested that cross-reactive memory had joined.

This clonotype was seen repeatedly, ten times or more. The antigen is undetermined. J lost 2 bases, V lost 0 bases, and 7 bases had no gene match. This CDR3 has 17 amino acids. Germline V lookup: CDR1 SGHAT, CDR2 FQNNGV. Each CDR3 protein gets one entry after TCRdb re-called the 5' RACE reads with MiXCR. The sample has about 340,000 distinct CDR3 sequences, 21% seen once; the top ten hold around an eighth. The source material was PBMCs or a T cell subset sorted from them (not recorded which). This TCR was recovered from an adult woman who had mild COVID-19 (a few samples of this study predate the infection). Cell type and time point are not known. The chain couples TRBV11-2 to TRBJ2-1; 7 positions match TRBD2. CDR3 in DNA: TGTGCCAGCAGCTTAGATCGAGCGGGGAGGGCCTACAATGAGCAGTTCTTC. Its translation: CASSLDRAGRAYNEQFF. The variable domain in full, completed from reference TRBV11-2 and TRBJ2-1, reads EAGVAQSPRYKIIEKRQSVAFWCNPISGHATLYWYQQILGQGPKLLIQFQNNGVVDDSQLPKDRFSAERLKGVDSTLKIQPAKLEDSAVYLCASSLDRAGRAYNEQFFGPGTRLTVL.